Listed below are T cell receptor gamma chains from one sample, sequenced in a study of Vδ1+ human thymocytes. TCRdb re-called the multiplex PCR reads with CATT. The data hold about 27,000 gamma-chain clones, with around 20% observed a single time. The specimen sequenced was Vdelta1+ gamma-delta thymocytes from the thymus. Receptors originate from a boy under two years old who had congenital heart surgery. The CDR3 runs from the conserved cysteine through the conserved F or W. Some rows have no size entry. The others give once, few or many, or a class for an expanded clone.

V,J,size,DNA,CDR3
TRGV4,TRGJ1/TRGJ2,.,TGTGCCTTAATGAATTATTATAAGAAACTCTTT,CALMNYYKKLF
TRGV3,TRGJ1/TRGJ2,.,TGTGCCACCTGGGACAGTCGCTATTATAAGAAACTCTTT,CATWDSRYYKKLF
TRGV2,TRGJ1/TRGJ2,few,TGTGCCGCCTGGGACGGGCATGGGAATAAGAAACTCTTT,CAAWDGHGNKKLF
TRGV5,TRGJ1/TRGJ2,few,TGTGCCACCTGGGACAGGCTAATTTATAAGAAACTCTTT,CATWDRLIYKKLF
TRGV8,TRGJ1/TRGJ2,.,TGTGCCACCTGGGGACAAACCTCGAATTATTATAAGAAACTCTTT,CATWGQTSNYYKKLF
TRGV9,TRGJP1,.,TGTGCCTTGTGGGAGTCCGGGAATACCACTGGTTGGTTCAAGATATTT,CALWESGNTTGWFKIF
TRGV4,TRGJ1/TRGJ2,.,TGTGCCACCTGGGATGGGCCCGATAAGAAACTCTTT,CATWDGPDKKLF
TRGV9,TRGJP2,few,TGTGCCTTGTGTATCAATAGTAGTGATTGGATCAAGACGTTT,CALCINSSDWIKTF
TRGV5,TRGJ1/TRGJ2,.,TGTGCCACCTGGGACAGGCTATCTTATAAGAAACTCTTT,CATWDRLSYKKLF
TRGV4,TRGJ1/TRGJ2,.,TGTGCCACCTGGGATGGGATACCGAATTATTATAAGAAACTCTTT,CATWDGIPNYYKKLF
TRGV9,TRGJ1/TRGJ2,few,TGTGCCTTGTGGGAGGTGCGTGGGAAACTCTTT,CALWEVRGKLF
TRGV2,TRGJ1/TRGJ2,.,TGTGCCACCTGGGACAGGCCATCGAGTTATAAGAAACTCTTT,CATWDRPSSYKKLF
TRGV3,TRGJ1/TRGJ2,.,TGTGCCACCTGGGACAGGGTGGATTATAAGAAACTCTTT,CATWDRVDYKKLF
TRGV8,TRGJ1/TRGJ2,.,TGTGCCACCTGGGACCCCTTTGGGGACGAGAAACTCTTT,CATWDPFGDEKLF
TRGV4,TRGJ1/TRGJ2,few,TGTGCCACCTGGGATGGGCCTGATTATTATAAGAAACTCTTT,CATWDGPDYYKKLF
TRGV2,TRGJP2,.,TGTGCCACCTGGGACGGGCTCCGCATGGGGGATTGGATCAAGACGTTT,CATWDGLRMGDWIKTF
TRGV2,TRGJ1/TRGJ2,.,TGTGCCACCTGGGACGGGCTAGGGTGTAAGAAACTCTTT,CATWDGLGCKKLF
TRGV5,TRGJ1/TRGJ2,.,TGTGCCACCTGGGACAGGCTAGGGGAGAAACTCTTT,CATWDRLGEKLF
TRGV4,TRGJ1/TRGJ2,.,TGTGCCACCTGGGATGGGAACCCTAATTATTATAAGAAACTCTTT,CATWDGNPNYYKKLF
TRGV9,TRGJ1/TRGJ2,medium-sized,TGTGCCTTGTGGGAGGCCGATTATTATAAGAAACTCTTT,CALWEADYYKKLF
TRGV5,TRGJP2,few,TGTGCCACCTGGGACGAGAGGATCAAGACGTTT,CATWDERIKTF
TRGV8,TRGJ1/TRGJ2,.,TGTGCCACCTGGGATAGCCCGCTTTATTATAAGAAACTCTTT,CATWDSPLYYKKLF
TRGV5,TRGJP1,.,TGTGCCACCTGGATATATTCCTTGCAATATACCACTGGTTGGTTCAAGATATTT,CATWIYSLQYTTGWFKIF
TRGV9,TRGJ1/TRGJ2,few,TGTGCCTTGTGGGAGGTGCACGTGCAGAAACTCTTT,CALWEVHVQKLF
TRGV9,TRGJ1/TRGJ2,.,TGTGCCTTGTGGGAGGTGACGAATTATTATAAGAAACTCTTT,CALWEVTNYYKKLF
TRGV2,TRGJ1/TRGJ2,.,TGTGCCACCTGGGATGGGCATGGTAAGAAACTCTTT,CATWDGHGKKLF
TRGV5,TRGJ1/TRGJ2,.,TGTGCCACCTGGGACAGGCTTGCCTATTATTATAAGAAACTCTTT,CATWDRLAYYYKKLF
TRGV5,TRGJ1/TRGJ2,.,TGTGCCACCTGGGACAGGCCGGGCGAATATAAGAAACTCTTT,CATWDRPGEYKKLF
TRGV9,TRGJ1/TRGJ2,few,TGTGCCTTGTCCCATTATTATAAGAAACTCTTT,CALSHYYKKLF
TRGV5,TRGJ1/TRGJ2,few,TGTGCCACCCGGGACAGGTGGGACTTTTATTATAAGAAACTCTTT,CATRDRWDFYYKKLF
TRGV3,TRGJ1/TRGJ2,.,TGTGCCACCTGGGACATGCCGAGGTATTATAAGAAACTCTTT,CATWDMPRYYKKLF
TRGV3,TRGJ1/TRGJ2,.,TGTGCCACCTGGGACCGGGTTGAGGATTATTATAAGAAACTCTTT,CATWDRVEDYYKKLF
TRGV2,TRGJP1,few,TGTGCCACCTGGGATACTAGGACCACTGGTTGGTTCAAGATATTT,CATWDTRTTGWFKIF
TRGV4,TRGJP2,.,TGCGCCACCTGGGATGGGAATAGTAGTGATTGGATCAAGACGTTT,CATWDGNSSDWIKTF
TRGV9,TRGJP1,.,TGTGCCTTGTGGGGGTCGCAGCTTACCACTGGTTGGTTCAAGATATTT,CALWGSQLTTGWFKIF
TRGV9,TRGJP2,.,TGTGCCTTAGGGGCCCCTAGTAGTGATTGGATCAAGACGTTT,CALGAPSSDWIKTF
TRGV9,TRGJ1/TRGJ2,few,TGTGCCTTGTGGGAGGCCCCCAGCGGTACGAAGAAACTCTTT,CALWEAPSGTKKLF
TRGV3,TRGJP1,few,TGTGCCACCTGGCCCCTCACTGGTTGGTTCAAGATATTT,CATWPLTGWFKIF
TRGV5,TRGJ1/TRGJ2,few,TGTGCCACCTTTTTAGAGCGGGGGTGGAAACTCTTT,CATFLERGWKLF